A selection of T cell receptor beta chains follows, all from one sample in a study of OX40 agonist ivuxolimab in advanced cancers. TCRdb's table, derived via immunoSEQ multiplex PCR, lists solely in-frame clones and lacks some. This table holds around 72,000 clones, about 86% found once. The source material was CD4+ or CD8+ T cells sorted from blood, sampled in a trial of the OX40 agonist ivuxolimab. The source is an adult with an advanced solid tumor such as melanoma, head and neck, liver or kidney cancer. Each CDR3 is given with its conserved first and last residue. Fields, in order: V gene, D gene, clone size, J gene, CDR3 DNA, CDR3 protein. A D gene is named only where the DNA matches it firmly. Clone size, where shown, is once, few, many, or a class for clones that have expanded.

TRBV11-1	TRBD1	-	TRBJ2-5	TGTGCCACCAGAACAGGGGGCAAAGAGACCCAGTACTTC	CATRTGGKETQYF
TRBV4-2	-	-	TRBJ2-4	TGTGCCAGCAGCCCAGTAGGGGGGTTGGCCAAAAACATTCAGTACTTC	CASSPVGGLAKNIQYF
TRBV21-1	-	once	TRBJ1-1	TGTGCCAGCAGCCCCCCGAGAACAGGGGCTCTGAACACTGAAGCTTTCTTT	CASSPPRTGALNTEAFF
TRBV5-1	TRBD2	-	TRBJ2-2	TGCGCCAGCAGCCCCGGGACTAGGGAGGCCGGGGAGCTGTTTTTT	CASSPGTREAGELFF
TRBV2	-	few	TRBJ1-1	TGTGCCAGCAGTTCAGATTCAAGCACTGAAGCTTTCTTT	CASSSDSSTEAFF
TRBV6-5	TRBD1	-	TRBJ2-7	TGTGCCAGCAGTTACTTCTCGGGACAGGGTTACGAGCAGTACTTC	CASSYFSGQGYEQYF
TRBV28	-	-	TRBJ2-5	TGTGCCAGCCGCCGGGGGAAAGAGACCCAGTACTTC	CASRRGKETQYF
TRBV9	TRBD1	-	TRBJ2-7	TGTGCCAGCAGCGTGGGACAGGGCGTAGCCTACGAGCAGTACTTC	CASSVGQGVAYEQYF
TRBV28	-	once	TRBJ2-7	TGTGCCAGCAGTTTAGCCGGGACACCTTACGAGCAGTACTTC	CASSLAGTPYEQYF
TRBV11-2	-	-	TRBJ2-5	TGTGCCAGCAGCTTAGCCAGCCAAGAGACCCAGTACTTC	CASSLASQETQYF
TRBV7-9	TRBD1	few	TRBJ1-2	TGTGCCAGCAGCCTATCACAGGGGGCTGATGGCTACACCTTC	CASSLSQGADGYTF
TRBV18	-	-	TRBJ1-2	TGTGCCAGCTCCAACCACCCATCCTATGGCTACACCTTC	CASSNHPSYGYTF
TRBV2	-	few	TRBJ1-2	TGTGCCAGCGGACACTATGGCTACACCTTC	CASGHYGYTF
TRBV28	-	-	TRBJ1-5	TGTGCCAGCAGTTTATCGGGGGCGCAGGGACCCCAGCATTTT	CASSLSGAQGPQHF
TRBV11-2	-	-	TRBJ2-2	TGTGCCAGCACCTATGTCGGGAGTAACACCGGGGAGCTGTTTTTT	CASTYVGSNTGELFF
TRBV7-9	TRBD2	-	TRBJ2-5	TGTGCCAGCAGTCAGCCGGGGGGGGAGACCCAGTACTTC	CASSQPGGETQYF
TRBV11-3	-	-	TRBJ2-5	TGTGCCAGCAGCACCGCCTACAGGGACCAAGCAGGGACCCAGTACTTC	CASSTAYRDQAGTQYF
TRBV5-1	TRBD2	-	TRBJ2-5	TGCGCCAGCAGCGGAGAGAAACTAGCGGGGGCGGGGGAGACCCAGTACTTC	CASSGEKLAGAGETQYF
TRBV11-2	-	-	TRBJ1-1	TGTGCCAGCAGCTCGCAGGGGTTCGCCACTGAAGCTTTCTTT	CASSSQGFATEAFF
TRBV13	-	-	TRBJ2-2	TGTGCCAGCAGCTTAGGGTCAGCATCGAACACCGGGGAGCTGTTTTTT	CASSLGSASNTGELFF
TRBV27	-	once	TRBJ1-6	TGTGCCAGCAGTCCGTCAGAAGTCAATTCACCCCTCCACTTT	CASSPSEVNSPLHF
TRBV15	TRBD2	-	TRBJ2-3	TGTGCCACCAGCAGAGAAGCGGGGGGGCAATTGACAGATACGCAGTATTTT	CATSREAGGQLTDTQYF
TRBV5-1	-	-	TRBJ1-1	TGCGCCAGCAGCCTCGGAGGGGGAGGGAACACTGAAGCTTTCTTT	CASSLGGGGNTEAFF
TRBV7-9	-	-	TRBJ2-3	TGTGCCAGCAGCTTAGACGGACCAGGAGATACGCAGTATTTT	CASSLDGPGDTQYF
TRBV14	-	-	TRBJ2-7	TGTGCCAGCAGCCCCCGGAGGGGGTTGTTCGGCGAGCAGTACTTC	CASSPRRGLFGEQYF
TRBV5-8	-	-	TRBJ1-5	TGTGCCAGCAGCTTGGCCGGGGCCCTTAATCAGCCCCAGCATTTT	CASSLAGALNQPQHF
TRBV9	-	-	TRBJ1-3	TGTGCCAGCAGTCCTACAGGTGGAACAAACACCATATATTTT	CASSPTGGTNTIYF
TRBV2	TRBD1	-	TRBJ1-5	TGTGCCAGCAGTGGGGCCCGGGACAGGGGAATACATCAGCCCCAGCATTTT	CASSGARDRGIHQPQHF
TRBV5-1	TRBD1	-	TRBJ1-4	TGCGCCAGCAGCTTGACCGGACAGGGGGTTTGGGAAAAACTGTTTTTT	CASSLTGQGVWEKLFF
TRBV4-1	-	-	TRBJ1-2	TGCGCCAGCAGCCCGGGACGGAACTATGGCTACACCTTC	CASSPGRNYGYTF
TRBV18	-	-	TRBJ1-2	TGTGCCAGCTCACCTGGGGACCACTATGGCTACACCTTC	CASSPGDHYGYTF
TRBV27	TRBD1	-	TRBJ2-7	TGTGCCAGCAGTTTGAGGGCAGGGGGCGTAAGAGAAAGTGGCGAGCAGTACTTC	CASSLRAGGVRESGEQYF
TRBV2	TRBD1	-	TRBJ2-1	TGTGCCAGCAGTAAGGACAGGGGGATGTATGAGCAGTTCTTC	CASSKDRGMYEQFF
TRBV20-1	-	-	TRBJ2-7	TGCAGTGCGATAAGGGCCTACGAGCAGTACTTC	CSAIRAYEQYF
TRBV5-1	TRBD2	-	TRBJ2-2	TGCGCCAGCAGCTTGCGAACAACTAGCGGGAGGACCGCCGGGGAGCTGTTTTTT	CASSLRTTSGRTAGELFF
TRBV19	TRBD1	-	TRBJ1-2	TGTGCCAGTAGTCCCGACAGGGGTGGGGGCTACACCTTC	CASSPDRGGGYTF